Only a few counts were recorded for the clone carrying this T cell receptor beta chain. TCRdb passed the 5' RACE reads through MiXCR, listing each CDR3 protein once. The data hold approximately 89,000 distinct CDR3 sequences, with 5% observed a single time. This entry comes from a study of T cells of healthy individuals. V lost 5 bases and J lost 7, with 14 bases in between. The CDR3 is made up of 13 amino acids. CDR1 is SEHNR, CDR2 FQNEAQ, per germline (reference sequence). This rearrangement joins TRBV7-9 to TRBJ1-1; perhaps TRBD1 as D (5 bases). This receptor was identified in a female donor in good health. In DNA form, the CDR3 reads TGTGCCAGCAGCCCCACCGGGACTTATGAAGCTTTCTTT. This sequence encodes CASSPTGTYEAFF.